These T cell receptor beta chains were read from a single sample in a study of blood T cell repertoires in COVID-19. Only in-frame clones appear in the TCRdb table, and some are missing; sequencing was by immunoSEQ multiplex PCR. Here the sample spans 15,000 to 20,000 clones, around 88% being singletons. The sample taken for sequencing was peripheral blood. The receptors stem from a human donor in a cohort sampled during active COVID-19. Both conserved end residues are part of each CDR3. D genes are given only for firm matches. Size is omitted from some rows. Given values are once, few, many or a class for expanded clones.

>TRBJ1-2|TRBV7-2|once|TRBD1
TGTGCCAGCAGCTCCGGACAGGGGGTGCGGGGCTACACCTTC
CASSSGQGVRGYTF
>TRBJ2-3|TRBV15|NA|NA
TGTGCCACCAGCTTCCGCCTTAACCACTACACAGATACGCAGTATTTT
CATSFRLNHYTDTQYF
>TRBJ2-1|TRBV5-8|NA|NA
TGTGCCAGCAGCTTGGTGGGCGCCCCTCGTGAGCAGTTCTTC
CASSLVGAPREQFF
>TRBJ2-3|TRBV11-3|NA|NA
TGTGCCAGCAGCCGAGCAGGGGGCACAGATACGCAGTATTTT
CASSRAGGTDTQYF
>TRBJ2-3|TRBV27|NA|TRBD2
TGTGCCAGCAGTCTCAGACTAGCGGGAGGGTCTGGGACAGATACGCAGTATTTT
CASSLRLAGGSGTDTQYF
>TRBJ1-1|TRBV12-3/TRBV12-4|NA|NA
TGTGCCAGCAGTTTTCGGGGTAGTGAAGCTTTCTTT
CASSFRGSEAFF
>TRBJ1-2|TRBV11-2|NA|TRBD1
TGTGCCAGCAGTGCCGGACAGGGTAATCGGTACGGCTACACCTTC
CASSAGQGNRYGYTF
>TRBJ2-5|TRBV13|NA|NA
TGTGCCAGCAGCGAATCAGCGAGGGGGACCGAAGAGACCCAGTACTTC
CASSESARGTEETQYF
>TRBJ1-2|TRBV7-9|NA|NA
TGTGCCAGCAGCTGGGGGAACAGGGATAACTATGGCTACACCTTC
CASSWGNRDNYGYTF
>TRBJ2-7|TRBV7-2|NA|TRBD1
TGTGCCAGCAGCTTAGCCCCCAGACAGGGAGCCGAGCAGTACTTC
CASSLAPRQGAEQYF
>TRBJ1-2|TRBV5-6|NA|NA
TGTGCCAGCAGCTGGGGGACTGATGGCTACACCTTC
CASSWGTDGYTF
>TRBJ1-5|TRBV7-2|NA|NA
TGTGCCAGCAGCTTAGTGCTCGCTGCGAGCCAGCCCCAGCATTTT
CASSLVLAASQPQHF
>TRBJ2-1|TRBV5-6|NA|NA
TGTGCCAGCAGCTCTAGTACAAGCGGAGTATACAATGAGCAGTTCTTC
CASSSSTSGVYNEQFF
>TRBJ2-1|TRBV29-1|NA|TRBD2
TGCAGCGTTAATCCAAGCGGGAGTAGCGGGAATGAGCAGTTCTTC
CSVNPSGSSGNEQFF
>TRBJ2-5|TRBV11-2|NA|NA
TGTGCCAGCAGCTTAGTGGTGGGAGCGGAGACCCAGTACTTC
CASSLVVGAETQYF
>TRBJ2-5|TRBV27|once|NA
TGTGCCAGCAGTACACCGGACGGTCGGAGCGGGGAGACCCAGTACTTC
CASSTPDGRSGETQYF